This T cell receptor (beta chain) was sequenced for a study of identical twins. Study-wide findings and caveats: It was cross-sectional statistical analysis, not following the same donors, that the conclusions relied on.

Germline V gene sequence: CDR1 MNHEY, CDR2 SMNVEV (reference sequence). The V gene lost 2 bases and the J gene lost 2 bases, with 7 bases spanning the gap. The CDR3 sequence is 14 residues long. There are many counts of this clonotype. Its target is not known. TCRdb re-called the 5' RACE reads through MiXCR, storing one row per CDR3 protein. Among around 680,000 distinct CDR3 sequences listed, over 8.5% were seen once. This same sample was also part of a study on yellow fever vaccine responses in identical twins. That paper adds: Twins reportedly appeared to share part of their vaccine T cell response while keeping part individual.

The sample consisted of PBMCs. The clonotype originates from a woman aged 18-29 years in good health. This chain links TRBV27 with TRBJ2-1; D ambiguous. The chain's CDR3 is CASSLLAAYNEQFF. Written as DNA, the CDR3 is TGTGCCAGCAGTTTACTTGCGGCCTACAATGAGCAGTTCTTC.